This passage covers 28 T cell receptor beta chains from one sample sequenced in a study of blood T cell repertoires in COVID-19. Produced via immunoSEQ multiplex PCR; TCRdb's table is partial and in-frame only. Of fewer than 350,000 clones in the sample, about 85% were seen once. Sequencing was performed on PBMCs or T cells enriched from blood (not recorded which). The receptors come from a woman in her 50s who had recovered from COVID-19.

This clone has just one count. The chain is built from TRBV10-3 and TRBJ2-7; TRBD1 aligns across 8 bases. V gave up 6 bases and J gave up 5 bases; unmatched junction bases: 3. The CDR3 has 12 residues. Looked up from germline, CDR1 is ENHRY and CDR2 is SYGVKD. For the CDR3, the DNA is TGTGCCATCAGCGACAGGGGAGACGAGCAGTACTTC. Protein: CAISDRGDEQYF.

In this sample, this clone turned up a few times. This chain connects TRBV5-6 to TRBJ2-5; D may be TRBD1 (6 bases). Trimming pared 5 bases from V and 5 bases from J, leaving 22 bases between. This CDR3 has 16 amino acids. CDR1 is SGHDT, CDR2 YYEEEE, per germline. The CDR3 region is CASSWIPGTNVETQYF. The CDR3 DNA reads TGTGCCAGCAGTTGGATTCCGGGGACAAACGTGGAGACCCAGTACTTC.

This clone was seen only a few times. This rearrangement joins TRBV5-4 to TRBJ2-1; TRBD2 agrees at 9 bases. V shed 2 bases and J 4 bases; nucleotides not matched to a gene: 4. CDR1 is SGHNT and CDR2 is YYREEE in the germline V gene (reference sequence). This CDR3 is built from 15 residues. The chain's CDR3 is CASSLKRGAYNEQFF. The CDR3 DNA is TGTGCCAGCAGCTTAAAGCGGGGGGCATACAATGAGCAGTTCTTC.

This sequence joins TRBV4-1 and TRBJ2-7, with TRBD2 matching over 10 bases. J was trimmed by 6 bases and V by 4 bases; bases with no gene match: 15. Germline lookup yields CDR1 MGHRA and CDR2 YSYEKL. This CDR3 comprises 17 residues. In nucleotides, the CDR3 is TGCGCCAGCAGCCTTGCTAGCGGGAGCGGTACCCGGGCCGAGCAGTACTTC. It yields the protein CASSLASGSGTRAEQYF.

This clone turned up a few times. CDR3 sequence: CASSKLADTEAFF. CDR3 nucleotide sequence: TGTGCCAGCAGCAAACTGGCGGACACTGAAGCTTTCTTT. The gene calls are TRBV21-1 and TRBJ1-1. TRBV21-1 is given as a pseudogene. This CDR3 contains 13 residues.

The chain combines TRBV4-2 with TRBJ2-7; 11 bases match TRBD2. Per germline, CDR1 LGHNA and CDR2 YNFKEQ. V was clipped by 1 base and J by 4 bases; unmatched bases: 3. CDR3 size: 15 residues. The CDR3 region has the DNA TGTGCCAGCAGCCAAGCCCTAGCGGGGGGTTACGAGCAGTACTTC. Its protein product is CASSQALAGGYEQYF.

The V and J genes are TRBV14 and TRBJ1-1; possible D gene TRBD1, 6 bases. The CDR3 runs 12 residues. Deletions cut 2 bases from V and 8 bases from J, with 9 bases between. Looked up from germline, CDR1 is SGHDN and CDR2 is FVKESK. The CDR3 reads CASSQHRVEAFF. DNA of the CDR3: TGTGCCAGCAGCCAACACAGGGTAGAAGCTTTCTTT.

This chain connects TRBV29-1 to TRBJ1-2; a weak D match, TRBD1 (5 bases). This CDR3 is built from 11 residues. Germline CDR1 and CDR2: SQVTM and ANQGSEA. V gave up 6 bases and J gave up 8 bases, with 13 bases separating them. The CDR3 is CSVQTGGGYTF. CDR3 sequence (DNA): TGCAGCGTCCAAACAGGAGGGGGCTACACCTTC.

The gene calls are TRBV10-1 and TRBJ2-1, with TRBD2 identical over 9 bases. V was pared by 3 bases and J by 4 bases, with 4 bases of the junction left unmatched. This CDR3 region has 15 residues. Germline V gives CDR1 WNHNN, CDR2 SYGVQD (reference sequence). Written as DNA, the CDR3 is TGCGCCAGCAGTGACCATAGCGGGAGTTACAATGAGCAGTTCTTC. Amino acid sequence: CASSDHSGSYNEQFF.

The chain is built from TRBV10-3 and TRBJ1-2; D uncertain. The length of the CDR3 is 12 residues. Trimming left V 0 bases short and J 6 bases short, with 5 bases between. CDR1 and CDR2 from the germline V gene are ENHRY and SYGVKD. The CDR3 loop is CAISESGHGYTF. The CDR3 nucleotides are TGTGCCATCAGTGAGTCGGGCCATGGCTACACCTTC.

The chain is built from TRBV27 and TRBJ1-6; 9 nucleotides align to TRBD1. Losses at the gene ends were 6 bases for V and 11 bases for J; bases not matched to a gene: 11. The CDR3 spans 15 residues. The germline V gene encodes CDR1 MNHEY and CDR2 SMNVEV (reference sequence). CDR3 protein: CASRRTGALGAPLHF. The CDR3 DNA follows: TGTGCCAGCAGGCGGACAGGGGCCCTCGGGGCACCCCTCCACTTT.

CDR3 sequence: CASSFSGGASYEQYF. CDR3 DNA sequence: TGTGCCAGCAGCTTTAGCGGGGGGGCCTCCTACGAGCAGTACTTC. The chain joins TRBV5-5 to TRBJ2-7, with TRBD2 matching 11 bases. The CDR3 consists of 15 residues. Germline V gene data show CDR1 as SGHKS and CDR2 as YYEKEE (reference sequence). Losses at the gene ends were 2 bases for V and 0 bases for J; bases not matched to a gene: 1.

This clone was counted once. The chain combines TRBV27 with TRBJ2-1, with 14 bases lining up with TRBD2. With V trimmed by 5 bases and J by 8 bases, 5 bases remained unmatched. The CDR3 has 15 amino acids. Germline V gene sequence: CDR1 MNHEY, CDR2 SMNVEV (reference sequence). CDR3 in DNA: TGTGCCAGCAGTAAGGGACTAGCGGGGGACGATGAGCAGTTCTTC. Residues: CASSKGLAGDDEQFF.

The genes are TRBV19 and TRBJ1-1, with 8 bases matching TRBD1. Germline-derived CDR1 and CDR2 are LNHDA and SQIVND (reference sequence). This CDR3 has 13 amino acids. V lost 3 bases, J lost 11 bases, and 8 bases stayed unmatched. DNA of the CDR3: TGTGCCAGTAGTATTGGACAGGGTATGAGGGCTTTCTTT. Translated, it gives CASSIGQGMRAFF.

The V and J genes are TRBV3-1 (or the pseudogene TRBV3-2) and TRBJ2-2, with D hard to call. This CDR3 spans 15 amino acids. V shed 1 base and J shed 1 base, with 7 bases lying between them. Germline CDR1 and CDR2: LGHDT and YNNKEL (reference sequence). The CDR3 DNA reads TGTGCCAGCAGCCAAGGAGGCCTGAACACCGGGGAGCTGTTTTTT. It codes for CASSQGGLNTGELFF.

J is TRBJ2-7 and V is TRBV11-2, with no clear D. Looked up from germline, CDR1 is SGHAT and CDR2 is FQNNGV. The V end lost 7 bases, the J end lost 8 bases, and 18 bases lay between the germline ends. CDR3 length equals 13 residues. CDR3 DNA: TGTGCCAGCACCAACCACCCCAGTCCTCAGCAGTACTTC. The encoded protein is CASTNHPSPQQYF. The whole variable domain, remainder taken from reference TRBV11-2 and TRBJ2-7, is EAGVAQSPRYKIIEKRQSVAFWCNPISGHATLYWYQQILGQGPKLLIQFQNNGVVDDSQLPKDRFSAERLKGVDSTLKIQPAKLEDSAVYLCASTNHPSPQQYFGPGTRLTVT.

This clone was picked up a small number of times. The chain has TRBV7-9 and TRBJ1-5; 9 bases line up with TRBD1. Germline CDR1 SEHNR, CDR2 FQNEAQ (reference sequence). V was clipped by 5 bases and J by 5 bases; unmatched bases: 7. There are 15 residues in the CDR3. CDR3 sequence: CASSPAGQGYQPQHF. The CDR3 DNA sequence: TGTGCCAGCAGCCCTGCGGGACAGGGTTATCAGCCCCAGCATTTT.

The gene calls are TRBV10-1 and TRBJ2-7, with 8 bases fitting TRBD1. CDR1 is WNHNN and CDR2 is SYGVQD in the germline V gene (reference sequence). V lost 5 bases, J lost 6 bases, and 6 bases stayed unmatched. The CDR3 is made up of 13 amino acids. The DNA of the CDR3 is TGCGCCAGCAGTAAAGATACAGGGGGCGAGCAGTACTTC. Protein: CASSKDTGGEQYF.

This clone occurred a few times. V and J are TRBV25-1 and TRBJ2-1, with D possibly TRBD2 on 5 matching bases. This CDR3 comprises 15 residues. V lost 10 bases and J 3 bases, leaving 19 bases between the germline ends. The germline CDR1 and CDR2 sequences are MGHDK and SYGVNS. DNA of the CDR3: TGTGCCACCAAAGCCGATGACGGGAACTACAATGAGCAGTTCTTC. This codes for CATKADDGNYNEQFF. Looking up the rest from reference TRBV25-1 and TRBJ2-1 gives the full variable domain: EADIYQTPRYLVIGTGKKITLECSQTMGHDKMYWYQQDPGMELHLIHYSYGVNSTEKGDLSSESTVSRIRTEHFPLTLESARPSHTSQYLCATKADDGNYNEQFFGPGTRLTVL.

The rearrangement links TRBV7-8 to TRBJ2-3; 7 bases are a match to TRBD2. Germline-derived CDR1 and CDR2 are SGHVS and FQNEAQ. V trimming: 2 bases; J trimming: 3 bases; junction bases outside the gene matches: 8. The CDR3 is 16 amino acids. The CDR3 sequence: CASSLSSASGTDTQYF. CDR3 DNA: TGTGCCAGCAGCTTAAGTAGCGCTAGCGGAACAGATACGCAGTATTTT.

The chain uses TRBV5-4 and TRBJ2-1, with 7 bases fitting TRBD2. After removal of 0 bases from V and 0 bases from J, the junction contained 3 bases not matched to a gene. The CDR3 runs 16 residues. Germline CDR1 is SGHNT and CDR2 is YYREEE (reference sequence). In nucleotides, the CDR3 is TGTGCCAGCAGCTTGGAGCGGGGTAGCTCCTACAATGAGCAGTTCTTC. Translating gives CASSLERGSSYNEQFF.

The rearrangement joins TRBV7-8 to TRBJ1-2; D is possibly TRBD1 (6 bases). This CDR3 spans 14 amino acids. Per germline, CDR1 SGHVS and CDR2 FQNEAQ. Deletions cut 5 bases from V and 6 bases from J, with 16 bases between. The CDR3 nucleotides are TGTGCCAGCAGCCCGAGTCCAGGGGCAGATGGCTACACCTTC. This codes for CASSPSPGADGYTF. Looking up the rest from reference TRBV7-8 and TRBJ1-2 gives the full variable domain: GAGVSQSPRYKVAKRGQDVALRCDPISGHVSLFWYQQALGQGPEFLTYFQNEAQLDKSGLPSDRFFAERPEGSVSTLKIQRTQQEDSAVYLCASSPSPGADGYTFGSGTRLTVV.

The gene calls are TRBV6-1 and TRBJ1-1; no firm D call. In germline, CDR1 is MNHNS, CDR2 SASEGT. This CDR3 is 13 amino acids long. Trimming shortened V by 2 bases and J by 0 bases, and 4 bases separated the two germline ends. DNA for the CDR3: TGTGCCAGCAGTGAAACAGTGAACACTGAAGCTTTCTTT. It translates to CASSETVNTEAFF.

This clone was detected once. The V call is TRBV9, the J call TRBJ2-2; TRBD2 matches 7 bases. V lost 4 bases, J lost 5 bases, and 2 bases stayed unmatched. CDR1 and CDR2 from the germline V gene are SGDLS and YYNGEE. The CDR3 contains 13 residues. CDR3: CASSPAGTGELFF. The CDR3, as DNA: TGTGCCAGCAGCCCAGCGGGAACCGGGGAGCTGTTTTTT.

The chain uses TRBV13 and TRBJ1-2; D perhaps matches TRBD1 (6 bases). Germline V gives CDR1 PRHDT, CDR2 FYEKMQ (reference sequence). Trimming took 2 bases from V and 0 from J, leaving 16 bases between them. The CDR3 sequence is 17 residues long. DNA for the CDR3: TGTGCCAGCAGCTTAACTGGCAGGGGAAGAGCTAACTATGGCTACACCTTC. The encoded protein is CASSLTGRGRANYGYTF. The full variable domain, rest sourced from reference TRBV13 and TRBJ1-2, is AAGVIQSPRHLIKEKRETATLKCYPIPRHDTVYWYQQGPGQDPQFLISFYEKMQSDKGSIPDRFSAQQFSDYHSELNMSSLELGDSALYFCASSLTGRGRANYGYTFGSGTRLTVV.

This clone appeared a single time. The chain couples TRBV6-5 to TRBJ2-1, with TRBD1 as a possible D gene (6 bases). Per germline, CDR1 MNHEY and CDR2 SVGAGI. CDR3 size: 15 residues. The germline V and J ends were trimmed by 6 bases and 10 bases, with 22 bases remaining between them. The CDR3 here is CASRSRTALAQEQFF. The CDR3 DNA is TGTGCCAGCAGATCAAGGACAGCCCTAGCCCAGGAGCAGTTCTTC.

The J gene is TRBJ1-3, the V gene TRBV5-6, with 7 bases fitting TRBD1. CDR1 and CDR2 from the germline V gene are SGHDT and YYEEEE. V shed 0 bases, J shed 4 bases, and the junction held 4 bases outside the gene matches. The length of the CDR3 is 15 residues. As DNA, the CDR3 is TGTGCCAGCAGCTTGGACAGGGGTCGAGGAAACACCATATATTTT. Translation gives CASSLDRGRGNTIYF.

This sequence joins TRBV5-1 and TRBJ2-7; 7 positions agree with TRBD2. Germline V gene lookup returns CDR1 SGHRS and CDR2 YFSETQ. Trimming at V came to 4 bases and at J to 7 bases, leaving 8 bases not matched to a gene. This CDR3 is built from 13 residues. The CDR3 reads CASSPGRVWEQYF. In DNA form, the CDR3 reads TGCGCCAGCAGCCCGGGGAGGGTATGGGAGCAGTACTTC.